The source of this T cell receptor (beta chain) is a study of blood T cell repertoires in COVID-19. Study-level information: Acute and convalescent COVID-19 specimens originated in the United States, Italy and Spain. T cells, B-cell-depleted T cells, or PBMCs provided the cDNA or gDNA that served as material.

Germline V gene data show CDR1 as WNHNN and CDR2 as SYGVQD (reference sequence). Between the trimmed V and J ends, which lost 7 bases and 3 bases, there was a span of 16 bases. The CDR3 is made up of 15 amino acids. Only a few counts were recorded for this clone. As handled by the study authors: Amplification of reference gene primers provided the estimated nucleated cell counts. Data came from immunoSEQ multiplex PCR; TCRdb stores just in-frame clones and leaves some out. Clonal size and the V and J genes are those of that table, whereas D and trimming came from the DNA. The sample lists about 140,000 clones, over 65% occurring once.

The chain joins TRBV10-1 to TRBJ1-3; possibly TRBD1 for D (5 bases). This TCR came from a human donor in a cohort sampled during active COVID-19. Sequencing was done on a sample of peripheral blood. The CDR3 protein is CASIAGRGGGNTIYF. As DNA, the CDR3 is TGCGCCAGCATTGCAGGTCGGGGGGGTGGAAACACCATATATTTT.